Sequencing of this TCR beta chain was carried out in a study of patients and donors after allogeneic stem cell transplantation. TCRdb re-derived calls from the RT-PCR reads in MiXCR, one entry per CDR3 protein. Of 190,000 or so distinct CDR3 sequences in the sample, around two fifths were seen once. The CDR3 spans 13 residues. Trimming took 6 bases from V and 7 from J; bases not matched to a gene: 5. The V gene's germline CDR1 is SGDLS and CDR2 YYNGEE. The sample taken for sequencing was blood, either unsorted or a sorted T cell fraction (not recorded which). This clonotype originated in a human donor who was either an allogeneic HSCT recipient or a stem cell or donor lymphocyte infusion donor (not recorded which). It is not recorded whose cells these are; they may come from a transplant donor. The rearrangement joins TRBV9 to TRBJ2-1, with 9 bases matching TRBD2. CDR3 in DNA: TGTGCCAGCAACCTAGCGGGGTTAAATGAGCAGTTCTTC. Translating it yields CASNLAGLNEQFF.